This entry lists 2 T cell receptor beta chains sequenced from one sample in a study of spatial heterogeneity in lung cancer. Study-level points and caveats: Mutation tallies in tumors tracked expanded intratumoral alpha and beta TCR counts.

Time point denoted: sample taken at primary tumor resection. From the 5' RACE reads, TCRdb called clonotypes with MiXCR, one entry per CDR3 protein. The table shows 6,500 to 9,500 distinct CDR3 sequences, with about an eighth occurring only once. Their antigen targets remain unknown. The material was lung tumor tissue, obtained at surgery. Receptors originate from a male donor with early-stage non-small cell lung cancer.

The chain has TRBV19 and TRBJ1-5, with D unresolved. The CDR3 has 14 amino acids. Germline values: CDR1 LNHDA, CDR2 SQIVND (reference sequence). V gave up 6 bases and J gave up 5 bases, with 14 bases separating them. The CDR3 protein is CASRGRGIHQPQHF. In DNA form, the CDR3 reads TGTGCCAGTAGGGGCCGAGGGATCCATCAGCCCCAGCATTTT.

This clonotype has at least ten counts. The chain couples TRBV4-1 to TRBJ1-3; D uncertain. Trimming took off 7 bases at V and 0 bases at J, with 13 bases between the two ends. CDR3 length equals 15 residues. Germline CDR1 MGHRA, CDR2 YSYEKL. The CDR3 sequence: CASTPRRSSGNTIYF. The CDR3 DNA reads TGCGCCAGCACACCCCGGAGGAGCTCTGGAAACACCATATATTTT.